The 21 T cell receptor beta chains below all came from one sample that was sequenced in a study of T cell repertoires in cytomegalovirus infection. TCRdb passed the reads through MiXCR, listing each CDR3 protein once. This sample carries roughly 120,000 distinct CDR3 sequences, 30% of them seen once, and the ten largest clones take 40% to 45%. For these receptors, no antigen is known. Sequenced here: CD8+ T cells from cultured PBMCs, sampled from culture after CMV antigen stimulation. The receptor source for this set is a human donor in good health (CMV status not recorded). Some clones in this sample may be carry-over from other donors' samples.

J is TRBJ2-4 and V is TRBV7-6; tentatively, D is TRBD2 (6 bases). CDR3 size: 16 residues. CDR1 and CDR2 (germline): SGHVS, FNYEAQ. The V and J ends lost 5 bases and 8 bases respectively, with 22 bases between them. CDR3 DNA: TGTGCCAGCAGCCCCCTTCTTTCGGGGAGGCGTGACATTCAGTACTTC. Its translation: CASSPLLSGRRDIQYF.

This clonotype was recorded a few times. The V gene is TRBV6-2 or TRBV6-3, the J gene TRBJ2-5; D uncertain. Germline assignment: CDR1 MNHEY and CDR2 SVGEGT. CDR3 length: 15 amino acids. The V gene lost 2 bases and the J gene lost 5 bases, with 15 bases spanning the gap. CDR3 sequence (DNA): TGTGCCAGCAGTTACCGAGGAACCTCTGGGGAGACCCAGTACTTC. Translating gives CASSYRGTSGETQYF.

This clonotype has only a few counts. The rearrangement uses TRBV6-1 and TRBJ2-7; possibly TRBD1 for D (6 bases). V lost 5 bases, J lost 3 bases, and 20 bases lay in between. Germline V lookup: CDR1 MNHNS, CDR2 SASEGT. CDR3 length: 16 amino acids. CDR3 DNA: TGTGCCAGCAGTTTTTCAACAGGGTGGACGGTCTACGAGCAGTACTTC. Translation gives CASSFSTGWTVYEQYF.

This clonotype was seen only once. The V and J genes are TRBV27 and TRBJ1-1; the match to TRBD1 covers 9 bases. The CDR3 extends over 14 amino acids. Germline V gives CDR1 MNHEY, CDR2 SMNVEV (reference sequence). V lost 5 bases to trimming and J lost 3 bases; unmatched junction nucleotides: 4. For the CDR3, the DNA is TGTGCCAGCAGTCAAGGGACAGGGCACACTGAAGCTTTCTTT. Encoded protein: CASSQGTGHTEAFF.

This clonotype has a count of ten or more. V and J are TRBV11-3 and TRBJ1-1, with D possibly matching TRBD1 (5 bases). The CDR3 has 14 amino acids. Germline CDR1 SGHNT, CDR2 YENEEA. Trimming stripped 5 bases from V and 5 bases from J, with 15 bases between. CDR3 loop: CASSPRGGETEAFF. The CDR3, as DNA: TGTGCCAGCAGCCCTCGCGGGGGGGAAACTGAAGCTTTCTTT.

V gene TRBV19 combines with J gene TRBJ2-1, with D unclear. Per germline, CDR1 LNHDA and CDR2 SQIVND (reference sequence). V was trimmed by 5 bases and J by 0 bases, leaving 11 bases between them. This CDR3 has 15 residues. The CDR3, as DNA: TGTGCCAGTAGTGTGGGCGGAAGCTCCTACAATGAGCAGTTCTTC. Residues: CASSVGGSSYNEQFF. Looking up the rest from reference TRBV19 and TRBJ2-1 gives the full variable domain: DGGITQSPKYLFRKEGQNVTLSCEQNLNHDAMYWYRQDPGQGLRLIYYSQIVNDFQKGDIAEGYSVSREKKESFPLTVTSAQKNPTAFYLCASSVGGSSYNEQFFGPGTRLTVL.

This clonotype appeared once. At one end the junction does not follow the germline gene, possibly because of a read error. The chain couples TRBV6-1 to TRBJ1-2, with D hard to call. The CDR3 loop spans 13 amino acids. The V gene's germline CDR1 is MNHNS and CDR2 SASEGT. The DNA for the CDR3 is TGTGCCAGCATTACTGTCGTAGGCTATGCCTACACCTTC. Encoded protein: CASITVVGYAYTF.

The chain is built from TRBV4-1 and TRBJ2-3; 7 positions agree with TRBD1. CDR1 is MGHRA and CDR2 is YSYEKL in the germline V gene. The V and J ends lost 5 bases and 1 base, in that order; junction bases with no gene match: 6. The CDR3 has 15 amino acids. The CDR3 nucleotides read TGCGCCAGCAGCAGAGGGACAGCTCGCACAGATACGCAGTATTTT. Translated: CASSRGTARTDTQYF.

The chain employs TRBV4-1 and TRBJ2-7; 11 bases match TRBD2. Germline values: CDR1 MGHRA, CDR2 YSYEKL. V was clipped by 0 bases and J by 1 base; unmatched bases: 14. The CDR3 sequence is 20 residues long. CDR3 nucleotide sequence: TGCGCCAGCAGCCAAGATTTAGCTCTAGCGGGGGGCCTATTTTCCTACGAGCAGTACTTC. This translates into CASSQDLALAGGLFSYEQYF.

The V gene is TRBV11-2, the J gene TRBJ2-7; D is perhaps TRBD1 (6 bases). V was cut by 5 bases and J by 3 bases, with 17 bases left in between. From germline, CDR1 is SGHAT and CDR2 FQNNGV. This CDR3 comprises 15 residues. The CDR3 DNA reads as TGTGCCAGCAGCCCAATCGGGACACGCGGCTACGAGCAGTACTTC. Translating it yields CASSPIGTRGYEQYF.

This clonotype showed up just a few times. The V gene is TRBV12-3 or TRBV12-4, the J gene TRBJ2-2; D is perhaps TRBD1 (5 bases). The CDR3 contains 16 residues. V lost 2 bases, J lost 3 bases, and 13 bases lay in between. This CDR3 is CASSLSPSRDTGELFF. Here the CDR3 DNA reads TGTGCCAGCAGTTTATCTCCTTCCAGGGACACCGGGGAGCTGTTTTTT.

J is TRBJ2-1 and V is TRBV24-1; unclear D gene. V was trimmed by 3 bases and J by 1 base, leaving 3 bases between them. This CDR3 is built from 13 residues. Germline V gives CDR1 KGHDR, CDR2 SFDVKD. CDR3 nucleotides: TGTGCCACCAGTGATGATTCCTACAATGAGCAGTTCTTC. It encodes CATSDDSYNEQFF.

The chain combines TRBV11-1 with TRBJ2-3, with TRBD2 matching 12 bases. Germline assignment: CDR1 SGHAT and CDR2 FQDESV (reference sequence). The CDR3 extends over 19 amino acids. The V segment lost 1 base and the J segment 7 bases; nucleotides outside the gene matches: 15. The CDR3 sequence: CASSLGLAGAPPFRNTQYF. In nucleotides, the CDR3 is TGTGCCAGCAGCTTAGGACTAGCGGGGGCGCCGCCGTTTAGAAATACGCAGTATTTT.

The CDR3 region is CASTRDRSYEQYF. The CDR3 DNA reads as TGTGCCAGCACTCGGGACAGGTCCTACGAGCAGTACTTC. The chain is built from TRBV12-3 or TRBV12-4 and TRBJ2-7; the match to TRBD1 covers 8 bases. The CDR3 loop spans 13 amino acids. The junction had 3 bases not matched to a gene; V was cut back by 7 bases and J by 1 base.

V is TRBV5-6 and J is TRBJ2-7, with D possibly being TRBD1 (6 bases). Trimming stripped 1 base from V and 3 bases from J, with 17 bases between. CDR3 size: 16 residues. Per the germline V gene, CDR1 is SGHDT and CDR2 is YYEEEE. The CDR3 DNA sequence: TGTGCCAGCAGCTTGTTGGGGGCAGGGCCTTTCTACGAGCAGTACTTC. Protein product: CASSLLGAGPFYEQYF.

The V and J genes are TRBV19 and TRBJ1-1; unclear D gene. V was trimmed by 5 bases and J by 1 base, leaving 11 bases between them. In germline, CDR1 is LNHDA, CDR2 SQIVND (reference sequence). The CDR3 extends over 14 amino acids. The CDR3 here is CASSSGSSNTEAFF. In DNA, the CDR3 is TGTGCCAGTAGTTCGGGCAGCTCGAACACTGAAGCTTTCTTT.

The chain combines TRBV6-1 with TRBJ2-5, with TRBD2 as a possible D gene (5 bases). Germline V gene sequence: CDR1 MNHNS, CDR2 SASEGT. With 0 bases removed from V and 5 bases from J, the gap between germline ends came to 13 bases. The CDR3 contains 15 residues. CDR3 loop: CASSEAPDFLETQYF. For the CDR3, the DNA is TGTGCCAGCAGTGAAGCACCGGACTTTTTGGAGACCCAGTACTTC.

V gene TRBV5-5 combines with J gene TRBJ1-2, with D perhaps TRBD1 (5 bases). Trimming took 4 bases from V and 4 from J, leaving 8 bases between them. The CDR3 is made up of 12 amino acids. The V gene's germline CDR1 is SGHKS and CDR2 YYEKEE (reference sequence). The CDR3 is CASSGASYGYTF. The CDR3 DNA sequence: TGTGCCAGCAGCGGGGCCTCCTATGGCTACACCTTC. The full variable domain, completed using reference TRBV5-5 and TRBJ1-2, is DAGVTQSPTHLIKTRGQQVTLRCSPISGHKSVSWYQQVLGQGPQFIFQYYEKEERGRGNFPDRFSARQFPNYSSELNVNALLLGDSALYLCASSGASYGYTFGSGTRLTVV.

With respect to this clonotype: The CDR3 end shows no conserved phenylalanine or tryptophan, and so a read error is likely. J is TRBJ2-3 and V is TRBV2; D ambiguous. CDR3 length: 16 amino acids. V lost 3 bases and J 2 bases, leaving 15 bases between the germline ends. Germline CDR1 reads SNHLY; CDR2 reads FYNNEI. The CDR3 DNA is TGTGCCAGCAGTGATCGGCGACTCCAAGACACAGATACGCAGTATCTT. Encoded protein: CASSDRRLQDTDTQYL.

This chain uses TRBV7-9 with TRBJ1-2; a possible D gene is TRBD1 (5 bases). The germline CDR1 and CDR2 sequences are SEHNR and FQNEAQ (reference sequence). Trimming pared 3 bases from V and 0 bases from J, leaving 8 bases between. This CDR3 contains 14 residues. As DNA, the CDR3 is TGTGCCAGCAGCTTGAGGGACCCTAACTATGGCTACACCTTC. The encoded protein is CASSLRDPNYGYTF.

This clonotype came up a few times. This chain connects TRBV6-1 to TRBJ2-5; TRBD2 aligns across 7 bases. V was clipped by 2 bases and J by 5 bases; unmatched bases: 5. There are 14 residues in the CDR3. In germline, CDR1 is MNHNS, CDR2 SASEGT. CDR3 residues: CASSEFETSETQYF. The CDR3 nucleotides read TGTGCCAGCAGTGAATTCGAGACTAGCGAGACCCAGTACTTC.